This T cell receptor beta chain was documented in a study of T-cell memory formation after mild COVID-19. For the study at large: TCR clusters were mostly donor specific.

Germline CDR1 reads GTSNPN; CDR2 reads SVGIG (reference sequence). The CDR3 is 18 amino acids. V shed 6 bases and J 0 bases; nucleotides not matched to a gene: 12. This clonotype occurred many times. The antigen remains unidentified. Study-wide results and caveats: CD8+ contracting clones occupied EMRA, while CD4+ ones occupied mainly CM and EM. Detection of some responders pre-infection suggested pre-existing cross-reactive memory T cells participated.

TCR alpha and TCR beta cDNA libraries carrying sample barcodes and UMIs were produced by 5'RACE using constant-segment primers. TCRdb fed the 5' RACE reads into MiXCR, producing one record per CDR3 protein. In the table there are 210,000 or so distinct CDR3 sequences, 18% of which are singletons. This TCR derives from an adult woman who had mild COVID-19 (a few samples of this study predate the infection). Cell type and time point are not known. The chain links TRBV30 to TRBJ2-2; TRBD2 aligns across 11 bases. What was sequenced was PBMCs or a T cell subset sorted from them (not recorded which). CDR3 loop: CACPWGLAALSNTGELFF. The CDR3 nucleotides are TGTGCCTGCCCATGGGGACTAGCGGCACTATCGAACACCGGGGAGCTGTTTTTT.